These 21 T cell receptor beta chains came from one sample sequenced in a study of PD-L1 blockade in urothelial cancer (dated by TCRdb to the late 2010s). This sample's time point label indicates: peripheral blood 6 weeks after treatment start. The library was generated by the immunoSEQ multiplex PCR assay. Entries here come from immuneACCESS through TCRdb and include only in-frame sequences with V and J called. Some clones fail to appear in such tables; in the studies checked, an unresolved V gene covers under half of the shortfall, and the cause of the remainder is unknown. For this sample there are some 120,000 clones; roughly 86% appear just once. The top ten constitute roughly 2.3% of the sample. The sequences come from PBMCs, collected around atezolizumab (anti-PD-L1) treatment. All receptors come from a man between 50 and 59 years old with urothelial cancer.

The chain employs TRBV7-8 and TRBJ2-7; the match to TRBD1 covers 7 bases. CDR3 size: 13 residues. Germline assignment: CDR1 SGHVS and CDR2 FQNEAQ. V lost 3 bases to trimming and J lost 3 bases; unmatched junction nucleotides: 2. The CDR3 DNA reads TGTGCCAGCAGCTTGGACAGGTACTACGAGCAGTACTTC. Translated, it gives CASSLDRYYEQYF.

This clone is a singleton in its sample. The CDR3: CASSTLTRGTGGTDTQYF. CDR3 nucleotide sequence: TGTGCCAGCAGCACTTTAACAAGAGGGACAGGGGGCACAGATACGCAGTATTTT. The rearrangement joins TRBV11-1 to TRBJ2-3; 10 positions match TRBD1. The length of the CDR3 is 18 residues. CDR1 is SGHAT and CDR2 is FQDESV in the germline V gene (reference sequence). V shed 5 bases, J shed 1 base, and the junction held 12 bases outside the gene matches.

The gene calls are TRBV5-1 and TRBJ1-1; the D gene is possibly TRBD1 (6 bases). The germline gives CDR1 SGHRS, CDR2 YFSETQ. This CDR3 is 14 amino acids long. Trimming took off 2 bases at V and 1 base at J, with 9 bases between the two ends. The CDR3 sequence is CASSFGTPNTEAFF. CDR3 bases: TGCGCCAGCAGCTTTGGGACACCGAACACTGAAGCTTTCTTT.

The V gene is TRBV7-9, the J gene TRBJ1-1; 7 bases align to TRBD1. V dropped 5 bases and J dropped 1; count of bases not matched to a gene: 7. The CDR3 has 15 residues. The germline CDR1 and CDR2 sequences are SEHNR and FQNEAQ (reference sequence). CDR3 nucleotides: TGTGCCAGCAGCGTGACCGGGACAGCGAACACTGAAGCTTTCTTT. It is translated as CASSVTGTANTEAFF.

This CDR3 reads CASSQDRVYGYTF. CDR3 sequence (DNA): TGCGCCAGCAGCCAGGACAGGGTCTATGGCTACACCTTC. The chain recombines TRBV5-1 with TRBJ1-2; 8 bases fit TRBD1. The junction had 3 bases not matched to a gene; V was cut back by 4 bases and J by 4 bases. Per germline, CDR1 SGHRS and CDR2 YFSETQ. The CDR3 has 13 amino acids.

The chain employs TRBV5-6 and TRBJ2-3, with 7 bases aligning to TRBD2. Germline CDR1 and CDR2: SGHDT and YYEEEE. V was pared by 0 bases and J by 1 base, with 5 bases of the junction left unmatched. The length of the CDR3 is 16 residues. CDR3 coding DNA: TGTGCCAGCAGCTTGGCGGGCGGGAGAGGCACAGATACGCAGTATTTT. This sequence encodes CASSLAGGRGTDTQYF.

A single count supports this clone. The CDR3 sequence: CASSATGQSGNTIYF. The CDR3 DNA reads as TGCGCCAGCAGCGCGACCGGACAGTCAGGAAACACCATATATTTT. The chain recombines TRBV5-1 with TRBJ1-3, with D possibly matching TRBD1 (6 bases). This CDR3 region has 15 residues. V lost 4 bases and J 4 bases, leaving 15 bases between the germline ends. In germline, CDR1 is SGHRS, CDR2 YFSETQ. The complete variable domain, with remaining parts taken from reference TRBV5-1 and TRBJ1-3, reads KAGVTQTPRYLIKTRGQQVTLSCSPISGHRSVSWYQQTPGQGLQFLFEYFSETQRNKGNFPGRFSGRQFSNSRSEMNVSTLELGDSALYLCASSATGQSGNTIYFGEGSWLTVV.

This chain links TRBV28 with TRBJ1-5; 8 bases are shared with TRBD1. J lost 2 bases, V lost 6 bases, and 6 bases had no gene match. This CDR3 contains 15 residues. Germline V gives CDR1 MDHEN, CDR2 SYDVKM. The CDR3 loop is CASSRRGLGNQPQHF. The CDR3 bases are TGTGCCAGCAGCCGCAGGGGGCTGGGCAATCAGCCCCAGCATTTT.

This chain uses TRBV4-1 with TRBJ1-1; maybe TRBD1 (5 bases). V was shortened by 1 base and J by 0 bases, with 12 bases between the two germline ends. The CDR3 is 16 residues long. Looked up from germline, CDR1 is MGHRA and CDR2 is YSYEKL. Written as DNA, the CDR3 is TGCGCCAGCAGCCAAGGTCAGGGATCCATGAACACTGAAGCTTTCTTT. It specifies CASSQGQGSMNTEAFF.

V and J are TRBV5-1 and TRBJ2-7, with 7 bases matching TRBD2. CDR1 SGHRS and CDR2 YFSETQ come from the germline V gene. Germline trimming cut 5 bases from V and 4 bases from J; bases unmatched to any gene: 12. This CDR3 comprises 15 residues. The CDR3 loop reads CASRSGEGYGYEQYF. CDR3 bases: TGCGCCAGCAGATCGGGGGAGGGGTACGGTTACGAGCAGTACTTC.

This clone was observed once. The chain is built from TRBV5-5 and TRBJ1-3, with TRBD1 as a possible D gene (5 bases). There are 18 residues in the CDR3. The germline gives CDR1 SGHKS, CDR2 YYEKEE (reference sequence). V gave up 1 base and J gave up 0 bases, with 17 bases separating them. CDR3 sequence (DNA): TGTGCCAGCAGCTTGACGGGGGGACCGAAGAGCTCTGGAAACACCATATATTTT. It translates to CASSLTGGPKSSGNTIYF. The whole variable domain, remainder taken from reference TRBV5-5 and TRBJ1-3, is DAGVTQSPTHLIKTRGQQVTLRCSPISGHKSVSWYQQVLGQGPQFIFQYYEKEERGRGNFPDRFSARQFPNYSSELNVNALLLGDSALYLCASSLTGGPKSSGNTIYFGEGSWLTVV.

The chain joins TRBV5-5 to TRBJ2-1; the D gene is possibly TRBD1 (6 bases). The germline V gene encodes CDR1 SGHKS and CDR2 YYEKEE (reference sequence). CDR3 size: 15 residues. V lost 1 base and J 0 bases, leaving 8 bases between the germline ends. CDR3 residues: CASSLRQDSYNEQFF. DNA for the CDR3: TGTGCCAGCAGCTTGCGACAGGACTCCTACAATGAGCAGTTCTTC.

The table lists this clone with a few counts. The V call is TRBV28, the J call TRBJ1-2, with TRBD1 matching 9 bases. CDR1 MDHEN and CDR2 SYDVKM come from the germline V gene. The V gene end was trimmed by 5 bases and the J gene end by 10 bases; junction bases not matched to a gene: 8. The CDR3 totals 13 residues. In DNA, the CDR3 is TGTGCCAGCAGTAGGGGACAGGGAGAGGACTACACCTTC. Its protein is CASSRGQGEDYTF.

The chain couples TRBV7-3 to TRBJ2-5; D perhaps matches TRBD2 (6 bases). V lost 4 bases to trimming and J lost 0 bases, with 18 bases between them. Germline V gene sequence: CDR1 SGHTA, CDR2 FQGTGA. The CDR3 is 17 residues long. DNA of the CDR3: TGTGCCAGCAGCTCCAGTCGGGGTAGCGGTTACCAAGAGACCCAGTACTTC. Translation gives CASSSSRGSGYQETQYF.

V and J are TRBV5-4 and TRBJ2-1; 9 bases line up with TRBD2. Germline lookup yields CDR1 SGHNT and CDR2 YYREEE (reference sequence). The trim removed 0 bases at V and 4 bases at J, leaving 2 bases unmatched. The CDR3 loop spans 15 amino acids. CDR3 sequence: CASSLALAGYNEQFF. CDR3 coding DNA: TGTGCCAGCAGCTTGGCTCTAGCGGGGTACAATGAGCAGTTCTTC.

This clone was detected only a few times. The chain joins TRBV7-2 to TRBJ1-2, with D perhaps matching TRBD1 (6 bases). V was clipped by 3 bases and J by 6 bases, with 8 bases between them. Germline CDR1 SGHTA, CDR2 FQGNSA. The CDR3 loop spans 12 amino acids. CDR3 DNA sequence: TGTGCCAGCAGCTTTCGACAGGATGGCTACACCTTC. This encodes CASSFRQDGYTF.

The CDR3 nucleotides are TGTGCCAGCAGCCTGGGGGGGGCGCTAAACTATGGCTACACCTTC. Its protein is CASSLGGALNYGYTF. The chain carries TRBV28 and TRBJ1-2, with D maybe TRBD1 (6 bases). CDR1 and CDR2 from the germline V gene are MDHEN and SYDVKM. Trimming took off 6 bases at V and 2 bases at J, with 16 bases between the two ends. The CDR3 has 15 amino acids.

J is TRBJ2-3 and V is TRBV7-2; 7 bases line up with TRBD1. Germline CDR1 is SGHTA and CDR2 is FQGNSA. The CDR3 has 15 residues. J lost 1 base, V lost 5 bases, and 6 bases had no gene match. The CDR3 DNA sequence: TGTGCCAGCAGCCTAACCCAGGGGGGCACAGATACGCAGTATTTT. It yields the protein CASSLTQGGTDTQYF.

The chain uses TRBV11-2 and TRBJ2-7; D is undetermined. Germline CDR1 and CDR2: SGHAT and FQNNGV. Trimming cost V 5 bases and J 0 bases, with 17 bases left between them. The CDR3 totals 16 residues. The CDR3 protein is CASSHSSPYSSYEQYF. CDR3 bases: TGTGCCAGCAGCCACTCTTCGCCTTATAGCTCCTACGAGCAGTACTTC.

The chain recombines TRBV29-1 with TRBJ1-2; the match to TRBD1 covers 9 bases. Germline-derived CDR1 and CDR2 are SQVTM and ANQGSEA. The length of the CDR3 is 11 residues. With 8 bases clipped from V and 7 bases from J, the junction kept 5 bases outside the gene matches. CDR3 protein: CSTGQGGGYTF. The DNA for the CDR3 is TGCAGCACGGGACAGGGCGGTGGCTACACCTTC.

The rearrangement joins TRBV28 to TRBJ1-2; 9 nucleotides match TRBD1. The CDR3 sequence is 13 residues long. The J segment lost 8 bases and the V segment lost 6 bases, leaving 7 bases of the junction unmatched. The germline CDR1 and CDR2 sequences are MDHEN and SYDVKM. CDR3 DNA: TGTGCCAGCAGGGAACAGGGGGCCGACGGCTACACCTTC. Its protein is CASREQGADGYTF.